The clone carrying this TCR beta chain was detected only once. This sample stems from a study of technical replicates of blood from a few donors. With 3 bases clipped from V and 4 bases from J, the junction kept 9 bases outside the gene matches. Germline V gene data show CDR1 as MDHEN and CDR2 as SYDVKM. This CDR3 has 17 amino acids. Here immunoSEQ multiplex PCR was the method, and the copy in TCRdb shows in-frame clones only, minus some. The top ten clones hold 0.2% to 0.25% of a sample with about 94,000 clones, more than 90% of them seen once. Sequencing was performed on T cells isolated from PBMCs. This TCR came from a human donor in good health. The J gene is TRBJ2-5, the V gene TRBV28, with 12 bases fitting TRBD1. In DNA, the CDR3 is TGTGCCAGCAGTTTTCCGACCCGGGACAGGGGGCGAGAGACCCAGTACTTC. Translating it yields CASSFPTRDRGRETQYF.